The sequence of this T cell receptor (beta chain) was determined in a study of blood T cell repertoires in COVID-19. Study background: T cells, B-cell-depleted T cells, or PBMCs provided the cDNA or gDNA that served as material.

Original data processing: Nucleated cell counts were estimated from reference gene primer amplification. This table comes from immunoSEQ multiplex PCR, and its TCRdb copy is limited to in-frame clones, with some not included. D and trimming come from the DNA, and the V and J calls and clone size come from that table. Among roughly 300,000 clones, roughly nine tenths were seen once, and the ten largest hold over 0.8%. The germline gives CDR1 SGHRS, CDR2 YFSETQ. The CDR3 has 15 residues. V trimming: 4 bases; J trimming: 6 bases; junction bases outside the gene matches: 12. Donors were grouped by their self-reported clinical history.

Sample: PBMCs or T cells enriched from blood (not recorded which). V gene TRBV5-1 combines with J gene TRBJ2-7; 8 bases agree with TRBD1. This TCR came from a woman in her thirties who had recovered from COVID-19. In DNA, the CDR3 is TGCGCCAGCAGCAAAGGACAGGGTGACGGGGGCGAGCAGTACTTC. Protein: CASSKGQGDGGEQYF. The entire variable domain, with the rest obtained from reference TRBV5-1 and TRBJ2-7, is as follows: KAGVTQTPRYLIKTRGQQVTLSCSPISGHRSVSWYQQTPGQGLQFLFEYFSETQRNKGNFPGRFSGRQFSNSRSEMNVSTLELGDSALYLCASSKGQGDGGEQYFGPGTRLTVT.